Below, 22 T cell receptor beta chains from the same sample are listed, as sequenced in a study of shared clonotypes between healthy human individuals. Some clones are missing from TCRdb's copy, which holds only in-frame ones; the method was immunoSEQ multiplex PCR. This sample has some 1.5 million clones, with 95% to 99% found just once. Sequencing input: naive CD4+ T cells sorted from blood. Subset defined: CD45RA+ positively selected. The receptors originated from a man aged 30 to 39 in good health.

The CDR3: CASSRLAGGSKETQYF. The CDR3 DNA sequence: TGTGCCAGCTCACGACTAGCGGGAGGCTCAAAAGAGACCCAGTACTTC. The chain combines TRBV18 with TRBJ2-5; 13 positions match TRBD2. CDR1 and CDR2 from the germline V gene are KGHSH and LQKENI. With V trimmed by 4 bases and J by 3 bases, 5 bases remained unmatched. This CDR3 is 16 amino acids long.

The chain recombines TRBV5-1 with TRBJ1-4; no clear D. Trimming cost V 4 bases and J 1 base, with 11 bases left between them. The CDR3 is made up of 15 amino acids. Germline CDR1 and CDR2: SGHRS and YFSETQ. The CDR3 region is CASSRAVGTNEKLFF. The DNA for the CDR3 is TGCGCCAGCAGCCGGGCGGTGGGAACTAATGAAAAACTGTTTTTT.

The chain combines TRBV15 with TRBJ2-7; D uncertain. This CDR3 comprises 13 residues. Germline CDR1 LNHNV, CDR2 YYDKDF (reference sequence). Trimming cost V 6 bases and J 0 bases, with 9 bases left between them. In DNA form, the CDR3 reads TGTGCCACCAGTGTCGGCCGCTCCTACGAGCAGTACTTC. It is translated as CATSVGRSYEQYF.

The rearrangement uses TRBV6-5 and TRBJ1-5, with 9 bases fitting TRBD1. The junction had 6 bases not matched to a gene; V was cut back by 6 bases and J by 3 bases. This CDR3 has 15 amino acids. In germline, CDR1 is MNHEY, CDR2 SVGAGI. CDR3 sequence (DNA): TGTGCCAGCAGCCGACAGGGGGGCCTCAATCAGCCCCAGCATTTT. This translates into CASSRQGGLNQPQHF.

The genes are TRBV5-5 and TRBJ2-4, with 7 positions matching TRBD1. Germline trimming cut 4 bases from V and 12 bases from J; bases unmatched to any gene: 13. CDR1 and CDR2 (germline): SGHKS, YYEKEE (reference sequence). The CDR3 runs to 14 residues. The CDR3 here is CASSLGQTLSAQYF. CDR3 nucleotide sequence: TGTGCCAGCAGCCTGGGACAGACCTTATCAGCTCAGTACTTC.

This rearrangement joins TRBV2 to TRBJ2-2; 8 bases match TRBD1. From germline, CDR1 is SNHLY and CDR2 FYNNEI. With V trimmed by 7 bases and J by 4 bases, 5 bases remained unmatched. The CDR3 spans 14 residues. The CDR3: CASKDRVGTGELFF. The CDR3 nucleotides are TGTGCCAGCAAGGACAGGGTAGGCACCGGGGAGCTGTTTTTT.

The rearrangement uses TRBV10-3 and TRBJ2-1; D may be TRBD1 or TRBD2 (5 bases each). V was shortened by 6 bases and J by 1 base, with 13 bases between the two germline ends. The germline gives CDR1 ENHRY, CDR2 SYGVKD. The CDR3 is made up of 15 amino acids. In DNA, the CDR3 is TGTGCCATCAGCCCCGGGACCCAGTCCTACAATGAGCAGTTCTTC. Translation gives CAISPGTQSYNEQFF.

The CDR3 nucleotides are TGTGCCAGCAGGTTTGCCCCTCCGGGCTACGAGCAGTACTTC. It codes for CASRFAPPGYEQYF. The chain recombines TRBV6-1 with TRBJ2-7; no clear D. The V gene lost 6 bases and the J gene lost 3 bases, with 15 bases spanning the gap. Per the germline V gene, CDR1 is MNHNS and CDR2 is SASEGT. The CDR3 runs to 14 residues.

The gene calls are TRBV18 and TRBJ1-5; possibly TRBD1 for D (6 bases). CDR1 is KGHSH and CDR2 is LQKENI in the germline V gene. The CDR3 runs to 16 residues. Trimming pared 1 base from V and 7 bases from J, leaving 17 bases between. CDR3 loop: CASSPQLQGVGQPQHF. The CDR3 nucleotides read TGTGCCAGCTCACCACAACTACAGGGAGTCGGGCAGCCCCAGCATTTT.

The V call is TRBV10-3, the J call TRBJ2-7; 13 bases are shared with TRBD2. V shed 3 bases and J 3 bases; nucleotides not matched to a gene: 2. This CDR3 spans 15 amino acids. Germline loops: CDR1 ENHRY, CDR2 SYGVKD. CDR3 nucleotides: TGTGCCATCAGTGATACTAGCGGGAGGGGCTACGAGCAGTACTTC. It yields the protein CAISDTSGRGYEQYF.

The rearrangement joins TRBV5-5 to TRBJ2-1, with D perhaps assigned TRBD1 or TRBD2 (5 bases each). V gave up 2 bases and J gave up 8 bases, with 14 bases separating them. Germline values: CDR1 SGHKS, CDR2 YYEKEE (reference sequence). The CDR3 loop spans 14 amino acids. The CDR3 sequence is CASSFSGRGDEQFF. CDR3 in DNA: TGTGCCAGCAGCTTCTCGGGGAGAGGGGATGAGCAGTTCTTC.

The gene calls are TRBV29-1 and TRBJ2-1; 8 bases agree with TRBD1. Germline CDR1 reads SQVTM; CDR2 reads ANQGSEA. Unmatched junction bases numbered 3, after V lost 8 bases and J lost 6 bases. This CDR3 contains 11 residues. The CDR3 coding sequence is TGCAGCAATGGACAGGGCAATGAGCAGTTCTTC. Its translation is CSNGQGNEQFF.

The rearrangement uses TRBV5-1 and TRBJ2-7; D gene ambiguous. The CDR3 is made up of 14 amino acids. The ends were cut back, 0 bases at V and 1 base at J, with 8 bases in the middle. CDR1 and CDR2 (germline): SGHRS, YFSETQ. The CDR3 spells CASSLEIPSYEQYF. The CDR3 coding sequence is TGCGCCAGCAGCTTGGAAATACCTTCCTACGAGCAGTACTTC. Variable domain in full (rest from reference TRBV5-1 and TRBJ2-7): KAGVTQTPRYLIKTRGQQVTLSCSPISGHRSVSWYQQTPGQGLQFLFEYFSETQRNKGNFPGRFSGRQFSNSRSEMNVSTLELGDSALYLCASSLEIPSYEQYFGPGTRLTVT.

To note about this clone: The identical CDR3 is also encoded by other nucleotide sequences in the sample. This chain joins TRBV6-6 and TRBJ1-5; D is ambiguous. V lost 1 base to trimming and J lost 5 bases, with 3 bases between them. The CDR3 is made up of 12 amino acids. The V gene's germline CDR1 is MNHNY and CDR2 SVGAGI (reference sequence). The CDR3 coding sequence is TGTGCCAGCAGTTACTTAGATCAGCCCCAGCATTTT. It translates to CASSYLDQPQHF.

The chain carries TRBV4-2 and TRBJ2-7, with D perhaps matching TRBD2 (5 bases). Germline CDR1 is LGHNA and CDR2 is YNFKEQ. The CDR3 is 15 residues long. V lost 5 bases and J lost 6, with 20 bases in between. The CDR3 DNA follows: TGTGCCAGCAGCTCCCTAAAGGGCGCGGGTGGCGAGCAGTACTTC. This gives the protein CASSSLKGAGGEQYF.

The chain carries TRBV9 and TRBJ2-7; 9 nucleotides align to TRBD1. The CDR3 totals 14 residues. Germline CDR1 and CDR2: SGDLS and YYNGEE. Trimming cost V 4 bases and J 3 bases; bases outside gene matches: 5. Here the CDR3 DNA reads TGTGCCAGCAGCTTAGGGGACAGGGTCTACGAGCAGTACTTC. This encodes CASSLGDRVYEQYF. The whole variable domain, filled in from reference TRBV9 and TRBJ2-7, reads DSGVTQTPKHLITATGQRVTLRCSPRSGDLSVYWYQQSLDQGLQFLIQYYNGEERAKGNILERFSAQQFPDLHSELNLSSLELGDSALYFCASSLGDRVYEQYFGPGTRLTVT.

J is TRBJ2-5 and V is TRBV5-1; 10 nucleotides line up with TRBD1. The CDR3 covers 14 residues. Germline assignment: CDR1 SGHRS and CDR2 YFSETQ. V trimming: 3 bases; J trimming: 4 bases; junction bases outside the gene matches: 3. CDR3: CASSWGQGRETQYF. The CDR3 DNA follows: TGCGCCAGCAGCTGGGGACAGGGGAGAGAGACCCAGTACTTC.

The CDR3 nucleotides read TGTGCCAGCAAGCAGAATCCAGACCCCTACGAGCAGTACTTC. Its protein product is CASKQNPDPYEQYF. This chain connects TRBV6-5 to TRBJ2-7; D is unclear. V dropped 7 bases and J dropped 2 bases, with 15 bases sitting between them. This CDR3 region has 14 residues. The germline gives CDR1 MNHEY, CDR2 SVGAGI.

The count of this clone is one. The CDR3 region is CASRAAGVFDGYTF. The CDR3 region has the DNA TGTGCCAGTAGGGCGGCCGGGGTTTTCGATGGCTACACCTTC. The chain carries TRBV19 and TRBJ1-2; D gene ambiguous. CDR3 size: 14 residues. The V gene lost 6 bases and the J gene lost 6 bases, with 17 bases spanning the gap. Germline CDR1 reads LNHDA; CDR2 reads SQIVND (reference sequence).

The rearrangement uses TRBV25-1 and TRBJ2-7, with D possibly being TRBD1 or TRBD2 (7 bases each). V was cut by 7 bases and J by 7 bases, with 17 bases left in between. There are 13 residues in the CDR3. CDR1 is MGHDK and CDR2 is SYGVNS in the germline V gene. The CDR3 nucleotides read TGTGCCAGCAAGGTTAATCAGGGGGGGGAGCAGTACTTC. Protein: CASKVNQGGEQYF.

V usage is TRBV9 and J usage is TRBJ2-2, with TRBD2 matching 13 bases. The germline V gene encodes CDR1 SGDLS and CDR2 YYNGEE. The CDR3 is 17 amino acids. J was trimmed by 4 bases and V by 0 bases; bases with no gene match: 3. The CDR3 DNA is TGTGCCAGCAGCGTAGAACTAGCGGGAGGGATCACCGGGGAGCTGTTTTTT. Protein: CASSVELAGGITGELFF.

The chain couples TRBV5-1 to TRBJ2-2; either TRBD1 or TRBD2 may fit D (5 bases each). This CDR3 has 17 amino acids. Per germline, CDR1 SGHRS and CDR2 YFSETQ. V lost 0 bases and J lost 3, with 15 bases in between. For the CDR3, the DNA is TGCGCCAGCAGCTTGGAGGTAGGGGCCGGGGACACCGGGGAGCTGTTTTTT. As protein: CASSLEVGAGDTGELFF.